This TCR beta chain came from a study of response to subunit inactivated influenza vaccine. Study-wide results and limits: With each seasonal influenza vaccination, the authors suggested, few new T cells are recruited.

In TCRdb, the RT-PCR reads were re-called with MiXCR into one record per CDR3 protein. The sample has around 750,000 distinct CDR3 sequences; less than 25% are singletons. The V gene end was trimmed by 2 bases and the J gene end by 1 base; junction bases not matched to a gene: 1. The CDR3 extends over 15 amino acids. Germline lookup yields CDR1 LNHNV and CDR2 YYDKDF (reference sequence). A word on this clonotype: Its target is unknown.

The clonotype was recovered from a man aged 50 to 60 who received an inactivated influenza vaccine. The sample consisted of PBMCs from blood, taken around 5 days after vaccination. The rearrangement uses TRBV15 and TRBJ2-3; TRBD1 matches 9 bases. The CDR3 protein is CATSRNRGRTDTQYF. The CDR3 DNA reads TGTGCCACCAGCAGAAACAGGGGGCGCACAGATACGCAGTATTTT.